These 14 T cell receptor beta chains share one sample of origin, sequenced in a study of post-analysis software for immune sequencing data. Broader study findings: TRBV segments more frequent in patients than in controls numbered five and included TRBV5-6, TRBV5-1 and TRBV20-1.

These receptors have no identified antigens. Unique molecular identifiers were built into the TCR beta cDNA libraries. In TCRdb, the PCR reads were re-called with MiXCR into one record per CDR3 protein. This sample has about 770,000 distinct CDR3 sequences, with around 45% found just once. Sequenced: blood. These receptors all come from a girl between 10 and 17 years old with multiple sclerosis.

The V gene is TRBV7-9, the J gene TRBJ2-5; 7 bases line up with TRBD1. CDR3 length: 18 amino acids. The trim removed 3 bases at V and 2 bases at J, leaving 15 bases unmatched. Germline CDR1 is SEHNR and CDR2 is FQNEAQ (reference sequence). CDR3 coding DNA: TGTGCCAGCAGCTTCGAGACCTTGGGACAGTCTAGTCAAGAGACCCAGTACTTC. This translates into CASSFETLGQSSQETQYF.

The CDR3 nucleotides are TGCAGTGCTAGAAGAGGAGCGGGAGTTGGCTACAATGAGCAGTTCTTC. Amino acids: CSARRGAGVGYNEQFF. V is TRBV20-1 and J is TRBJ2-1; 8 nucleotides line up with TRBD2. The germline V gene has CDR1 DFQATT and CDR2 SNEGSKA (reference sequence). The CDR3 runs to 16 residues. Trimming cost V 2 bases and J 3 bases; bases outside gene matches: 9.

This chain connects TRBV20-1 to TRBJ2-4; D tentatively reads TRBD1 or TRBD2 (5 bases each). The DNA end favors TRBJ2-7, so the J call may be wrong. The V gene's germline CDR1 is DFQATT and CDR2 SNEGSKA (reference sequence). The CDR3 is 17 amino acids. CDR3 DNA sequence: TGCAGTGCTAGAGTCCCCTTGGGTCCGGGGACGGTGTACGAGCAGTACTTC. It codes for CSARVPLGPGTVYEQYF.

The chain combines TRBV7-2 with TRBJ2-1; TRBD1 matches at 9 bases. CDR3 length: 15 residues. Germline CDR1 reads SGHTA; CDR2 reads FQGNSA. The trim removed 4 bases at V and 5 bases at J, leaving 6 bases unmatched. This CDR3 reads CASSWNGQGHNEQFF. The CDR3 DNA follows: TGTGCCAGCAGCTGGAATGGACAGGGGCACAATGAGCAGTTCTTC.

This chain joins TRBV6-2 or TRBV6-3 and TRBJ1-1; D gene ambiguous. The CDR3 extends over 12 amino acids. V gave up 4 bases and J gave up 7 bases, with 10 bases separating them. Per the germline V gene, CDR1 is MNHEY and CDR2 is SVGEGT. The CDR3, as DNA: TGTGCCAGCAGTTTTAACGCCCTTGAAGCTTTCTTT. Encoded protein: CASSFNALEAFF.

This clonotype was found a few times. The chain is built from TRBV25-1 and TRBJ1-2, with no clear D. V shed 3 bases and J shed 2 bases, with 7 bases lying between them. This CDR3 contains 13 residues. Germline CDR1 is MGHDK and CDR2 is SYGVNS. CDR3 sequence reads: CASSDPPNYGYTF. For the CDR3, the DNA is TGTGCCAGCAGTGATCCCCCAAACTATGGCTACACCTTC.

Details on this clonotype: Sequence at one end of the junction differs from germline and may be a read error. The chain joins TRBV2 to TRBJ2-1, with 10 positions matching TRBD2. Germline V CDR1 and CDR2: SNHLY, FYNNEI. The CDR3 consists of 15 residues. The chain's CDR3 is CASSQAGGPGDEQFF. The CDR3 DNA reads TGTGCCAGCAGTCAAGCGGGAGGGCCGGGCGATGAGCAGTTCTTC.

The J gene is TRBJ2-1, the V gene TRBV11-2; 7 bases align to TRBD2. Trimming cost V 5 bases and J 5 bases; bases outside gene matches: 9. The germline gives CDR1 SGHAT, CDR2 FQNNGV. This CDR3 has 15 residues. CDR3 nucleotides: TGTGCCAGCAGCGGAGCAAGCGGGGCCAACAATGAGCAGTTCTTC. As protein: CASSGASGANNEQFF.

The chain recombines TRBV10-3 with TRBJ1-2; 8 bases line up with TRBD1. The CDR3 loop spans 14 amino acids. V dropped 10 bases and J dropped 0; count of bases not matched to a gene: 7. Per germline, CDR1 ENHRY and CDR2 SYGVKD. CDR3 protein: CATQTGAANYGYTF. As DNA, the CDR3 is TGTGCCACGCAGACAGGGGCTGCTAACTATGGCTACACCTTC.

V gene TRBV24-1 combines with J gene TRBJ2-1, with D perhaps TRBD1 (5 bases). The ends were cut back, 4 bases at V and 5 bases at J, with 11 bases in the middle. In germline, CDR1 is KGHDR, CDR2 SFDVKD. There are 14 residues in the CDR3. The CDR3 DNA reads as TGTGCCACCAGTGAGAGGACACTTAACAATGAGCAGTTCTTC. Translation gives CATSERTLNNEQFF.

The chain combines TRBV2 with TRBJ2-3; 8 positions agree with TRBD1. This CDR3 has 15 amino acids. The J segment lost 14 bases and the V segment lost 4 bases, leaving 17 bases of the junction unmatched. Germline V gene data show CDR1 as SNHLY and CDR2 as FYNNEI. CDR3 DNA: TGTGCCAGCAGTGCCGGGGACAGGCAATATGAAAAACTGTATTTT. This gives the protein CASSAGDRQYEKLYF.

V gene TRBV12-3 or TRBV12-4 combines with J gene TRBJ1-1; unclear D gene. V dropped 7 bases and J dropped 1 base, with 10 bases sitting between them. This CDR3 has 13 residues. The CDR3 reads CASKEPGNTEAFF. CDR3 DNA sequence: TGTGCCAGCAAGGAGCCAGGGAACACTGAAGCTTTCTTT.

The chain uses TRBV9 and TRBJ2-5; TRBD2 might be the D (6 bases). Germline CDR1 and CDR2: SGDLS and YYNGEE. This CDR3 has 13 amino acids. V was shortened by 4 bases and J by 7 bases, with 14 bases between the two germline ends. The CDR3 sequence: CASSSTSQGTQYF. The CDR3 nucleotides are TGTGCCAGCAGCTCCACTAGCCAGGGGACCCAGTACTTC.

This clonotype appeared a few times. This rearrangement joins TRBV12-3 or TRBV12-4 to TRBJ2-4; no firm D call. The CDR3 contains 12 residues. Between the trimmed V and J ends, which lost 2 bases and 7 bases, there was a span of 6 bases. The CDR3 DNA sequence: TGTGCCAGCAGTTTACTACTCAACATTCAGTACTTC. It translates to CASSLLLNIQYF.